The clone carrying this T cell receptor (beta chain) was counted a single time. This sample was included in a study of cytomegalovirus exposure and HLA in healthy donors. Germline assignment: CDR1 SQVTM and CDR2 ANQGSEA. J gave up 7 bases and V 4 bases, and 11 bases lay outside the gene matches. The CDR3 has 16 residues. Use of 60 Vbeta and 13 Jbeta primers characterized the PCR. Profiled with immunoSEQ multiplex PCR; TCRdb holds only in-frame clones, not every one. The top ten hold 1.5% to 2% of the sample, which has about 150,000 clones, around two thirds seen once. The J gene is TRBJ2-1, the V gene TRBV29-1, with TRBD2 matching over 12 bases. The receptor's source is a woman younger than 30 in good health and CMV-seronegative. The sequenced sample consisted of PBMCs. The CDR3 nucleotides are TGCAGCGTTGGGCTAGCGGGAGGGTTCATGGGGAATGAGCAGTTCTTC. It specifies CSVGLAGGFMGNEQFF.